What follows describes a single T cell receptor (beta chain). The data stem from a study of T-cell reconstitution after alpha-beta-depleted transplantation in children. Unique molecular identifiers were built into the TCRbeta library. TCRdb recomputed calls from the PCR reads with MiXCR, one row per CDR3 protein. The repertoire includes 100,000 or so distinct CDR3 sequences, 15% to 18% of them detected once, and roughly a fifth sits in the top ten. CDR3 size: 16 residues. In germline, CDR1 is SGHAT, CDR2 FQNNGV. V was clipped by 4 bases and J by 5 bases, with 18 bases between them. The genes are TRBV11-2 and TRBJ2-4; D is unclear. The sample in question was PBMCs, mostly from graft donor cells, obtained 180 days after TCRalphabeta/CD19-depleted stem cell transplant. The sequence was obtained from a male patient aged 2 to 9 who had a stem cell transplant for acute lymphoblastic leukemia, so the T cells may come from the graft donor. The CDR3 region has the DNA TGTGCCAGCAGCTCCTTCGCCAGCATTGGGGAAAACATTCAGTACTTC. Protein: CASSSFASIGENIQYF.